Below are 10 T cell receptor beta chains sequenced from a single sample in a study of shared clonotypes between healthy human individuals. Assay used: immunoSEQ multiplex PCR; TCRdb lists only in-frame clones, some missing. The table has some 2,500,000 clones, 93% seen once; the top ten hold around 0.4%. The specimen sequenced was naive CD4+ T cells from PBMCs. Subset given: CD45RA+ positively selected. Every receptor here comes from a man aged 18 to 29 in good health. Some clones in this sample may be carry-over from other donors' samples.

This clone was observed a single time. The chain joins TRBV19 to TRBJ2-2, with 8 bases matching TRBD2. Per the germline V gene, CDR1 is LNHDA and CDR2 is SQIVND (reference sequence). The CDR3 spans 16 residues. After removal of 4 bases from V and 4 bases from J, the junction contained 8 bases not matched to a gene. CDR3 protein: CASSTPGLGRTGELFF. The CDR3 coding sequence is TGTGCCAGTAGTACTCCGGGACTAGGCCGCACCGGGGAGCTGTTTTTT.

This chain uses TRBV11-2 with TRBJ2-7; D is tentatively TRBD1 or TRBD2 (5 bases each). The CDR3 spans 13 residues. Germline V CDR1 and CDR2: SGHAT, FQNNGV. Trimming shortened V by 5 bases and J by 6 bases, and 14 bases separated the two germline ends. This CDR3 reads CASSLIGGTEQYF. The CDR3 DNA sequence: TGTGCCAGCAGCCTAATTGGGGGAACCGAGCAGTACTTC.

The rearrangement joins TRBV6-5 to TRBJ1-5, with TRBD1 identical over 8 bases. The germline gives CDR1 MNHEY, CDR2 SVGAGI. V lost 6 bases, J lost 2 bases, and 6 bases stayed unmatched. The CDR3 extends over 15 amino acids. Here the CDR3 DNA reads TGTGCCAGCAGCCAGACAGGGGCCCGCAATCAGCCCCAGCATTTT. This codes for CASSQTGARNQPQHF.

CDR3 in amino acids: CASSQDQLAGGLNIQYF. In DNA form, the CDR3 reads TGCGCCAGCAGCCAAGATCAACTAGCGGGAGGTCTAAACATTCAGTACTTC. The chain is built from TRBV4-1 and TRBJ2-4, with 12 bases aligning to TRBD2. CDR1 is MGHRA and CDR2 is YSYEKL in the germline V gene. The CDR3 has 17 amino acids. Germline trimming cut 0 bases from V and 6 bases from J; bases unmatched to any gene: 6.

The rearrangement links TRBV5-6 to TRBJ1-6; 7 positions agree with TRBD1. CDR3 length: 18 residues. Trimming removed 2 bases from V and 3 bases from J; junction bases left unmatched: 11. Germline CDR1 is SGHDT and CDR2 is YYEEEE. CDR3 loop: CASSLYGTGEYYNSPLHF. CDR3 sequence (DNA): TGTGCCAGCAGCTTATACGGTACAGGGGAATACTATAATTCACCCCTCCACTTT. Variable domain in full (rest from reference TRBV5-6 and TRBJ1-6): DAGVTQSPTHLIKTRGQQVTLRCSPKSGHDTVSWYQQALGQGPQFIFQYYEEEERQRGNFPDRFSGHQFPNYSSELNVNALLLGDSALYLCASSLYGTGEYYNSPLHFGNGTRLTVT.

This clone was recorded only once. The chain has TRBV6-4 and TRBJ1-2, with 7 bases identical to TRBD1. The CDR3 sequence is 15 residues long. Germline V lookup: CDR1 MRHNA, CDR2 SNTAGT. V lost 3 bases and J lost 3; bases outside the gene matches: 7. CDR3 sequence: CASSEGDSSDYGYTF. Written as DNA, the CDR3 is TGTGCCAGCAGTGAGGGGGACAGTAGCGACTATGGCTACACCTTC.

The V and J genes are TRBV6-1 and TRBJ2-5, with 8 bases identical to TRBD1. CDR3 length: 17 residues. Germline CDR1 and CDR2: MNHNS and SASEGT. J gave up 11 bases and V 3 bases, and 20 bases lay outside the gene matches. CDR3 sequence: CASSDQYLGTGSSKQYF. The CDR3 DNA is TGTGCCAGCAGTGACCAATATCTCGGGACAGGATCGTCGAAGCAGTACTTC.

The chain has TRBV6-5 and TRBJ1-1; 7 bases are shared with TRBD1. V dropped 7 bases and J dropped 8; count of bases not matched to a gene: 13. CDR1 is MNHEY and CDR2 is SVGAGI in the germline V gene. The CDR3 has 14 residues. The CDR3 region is CASTATGARVEAFF. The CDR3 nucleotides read TGTGCCAGCACCGCAACAGGGGCCAGGGTAGAAGCTTTCTTT.

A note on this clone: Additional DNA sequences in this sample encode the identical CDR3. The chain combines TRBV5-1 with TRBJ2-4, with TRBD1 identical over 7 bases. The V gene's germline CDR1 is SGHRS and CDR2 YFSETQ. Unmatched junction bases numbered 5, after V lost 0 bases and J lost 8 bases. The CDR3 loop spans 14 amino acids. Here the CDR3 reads CASSLGQGRDIQYF. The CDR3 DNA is TGCGCCAGCAGCTTGGGACAGGGTAGGGACATTCAGTACTTC.

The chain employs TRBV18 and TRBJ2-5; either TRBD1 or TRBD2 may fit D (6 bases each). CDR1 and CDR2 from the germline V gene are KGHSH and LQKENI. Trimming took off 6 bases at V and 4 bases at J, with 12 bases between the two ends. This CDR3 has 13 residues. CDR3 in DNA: TGTGCCAGCTCCTTTCGGGGGCTAGAGACCCAGTACTTC. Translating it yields CASSFRGLETQYF.